This T cell receptor (beta chain) was found in a study of cytomegalovirus exposure and HLA in healthy donors. In the case of this clone: The antigen remains unidentified.

No record was made of this donor's CMV serostatus. The PCR employed 60 Vbeta primers together with 13 Jbeta primers. TCRdb's copy holds only in-frame clones and misses some; the assay was immunoSEQ multiplex PCR. The data hold roughly 130,000 clones, with more than 70% observed a single time. Study results and caveats: In a later analysis, across HLA loci, associated TCR counts were highest for DRB1, lowest for HLA-C.

The clonotype was recovered from a human donor in good health. What was sequenced was PBMCs.

Here the CDR3 reads CATSRDRGSSYEQYF. Here the CDR3 DNA reads TGTGCCACTTCACGGGACAGGGGGTCGTCCTACGAGCAGTACTTC. The chain recombines TRBV19 with TRBJ2-7; 11 positions agree with TRBD1. V was pared by 10 bases and J by 1 base, with 9 bases of the junction left unmatched. CDR3 length equals 15 residues. The germline gives CDR1 LNHDA, CDR2 SQIVND (reference sequence).